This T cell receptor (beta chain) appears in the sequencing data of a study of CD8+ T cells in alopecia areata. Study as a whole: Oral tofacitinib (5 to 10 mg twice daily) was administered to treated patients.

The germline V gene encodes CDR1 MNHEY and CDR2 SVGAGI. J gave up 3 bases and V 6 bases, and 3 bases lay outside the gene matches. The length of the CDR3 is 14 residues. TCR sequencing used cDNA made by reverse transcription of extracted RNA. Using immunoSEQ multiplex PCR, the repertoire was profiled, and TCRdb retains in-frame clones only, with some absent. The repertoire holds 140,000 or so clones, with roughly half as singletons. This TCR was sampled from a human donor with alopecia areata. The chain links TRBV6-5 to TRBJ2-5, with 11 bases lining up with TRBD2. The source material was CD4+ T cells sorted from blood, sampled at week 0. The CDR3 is CASRPLAGEETQYF. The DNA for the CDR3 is TGTGCCAGCAGGCCACTAGCGGGAGAAGAGACCCAGTACTTC.